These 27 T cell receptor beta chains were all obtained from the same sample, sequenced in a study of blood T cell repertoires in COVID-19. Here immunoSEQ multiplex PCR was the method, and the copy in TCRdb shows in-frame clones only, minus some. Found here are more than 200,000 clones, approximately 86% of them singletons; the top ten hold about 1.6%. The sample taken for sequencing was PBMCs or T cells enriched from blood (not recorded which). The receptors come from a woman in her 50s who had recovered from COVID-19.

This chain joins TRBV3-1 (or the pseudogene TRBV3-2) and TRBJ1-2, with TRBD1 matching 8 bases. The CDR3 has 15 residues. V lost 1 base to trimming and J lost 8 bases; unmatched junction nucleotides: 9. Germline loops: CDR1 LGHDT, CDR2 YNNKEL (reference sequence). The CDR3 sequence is CASSQGGTGSDGYTF. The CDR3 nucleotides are TGTGCCAGCAGCCAAGGGGGGACAGGCAGCGACGGCTACACCTTC.

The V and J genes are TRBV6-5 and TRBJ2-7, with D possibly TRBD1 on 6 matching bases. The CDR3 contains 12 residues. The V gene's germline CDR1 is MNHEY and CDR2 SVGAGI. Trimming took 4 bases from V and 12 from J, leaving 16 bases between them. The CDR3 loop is CASSSLVQGWYF. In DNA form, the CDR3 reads TGTGCCAGCAGTTCCTTAGTCCAGGGGTGGTACTTC.

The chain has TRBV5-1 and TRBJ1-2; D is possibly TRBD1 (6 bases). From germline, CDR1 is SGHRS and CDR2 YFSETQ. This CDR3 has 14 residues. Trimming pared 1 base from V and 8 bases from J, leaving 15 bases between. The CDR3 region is CASSLTGQAYGYTF. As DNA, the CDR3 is TGCGCCAGCAGCTTGACAGGGCAGGCTTACGGCTACACCTTC. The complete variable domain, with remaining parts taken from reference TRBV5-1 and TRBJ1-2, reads KAGVTQTPRYLIKTRGQQVTLSCSPISGHRSVSWYQQTPGQGLQFLFEYFSETQRNKGNFPGRFSGRQFSNSRSEMNVSTLELGDSALYLCASSLTGQAYGYTFGSGTRLTVV.

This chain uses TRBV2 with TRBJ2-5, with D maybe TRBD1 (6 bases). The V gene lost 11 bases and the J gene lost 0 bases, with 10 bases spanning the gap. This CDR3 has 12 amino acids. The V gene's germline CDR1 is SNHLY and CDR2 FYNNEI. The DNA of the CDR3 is TGTGCCCTAGGGGGAGACCAAGAGACCCAGTACTTC. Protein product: CALGGDQETQYF.

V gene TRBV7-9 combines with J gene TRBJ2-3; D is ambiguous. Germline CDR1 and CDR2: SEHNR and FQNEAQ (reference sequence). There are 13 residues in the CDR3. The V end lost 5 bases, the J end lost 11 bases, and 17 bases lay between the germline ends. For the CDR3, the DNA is TGTGCCAGCAGCACCCCTGAGCCCTTCGGGCAGTATTTT. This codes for CASSTPEPFGQYF.

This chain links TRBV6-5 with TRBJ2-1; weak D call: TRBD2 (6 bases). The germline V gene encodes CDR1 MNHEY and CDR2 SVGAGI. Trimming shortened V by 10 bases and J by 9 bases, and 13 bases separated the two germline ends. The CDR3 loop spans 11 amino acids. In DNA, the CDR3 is TGTGCCATCGTCTCTAGCGCTGAGCAGTTCTTC. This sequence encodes CAIVSSAEQFF.

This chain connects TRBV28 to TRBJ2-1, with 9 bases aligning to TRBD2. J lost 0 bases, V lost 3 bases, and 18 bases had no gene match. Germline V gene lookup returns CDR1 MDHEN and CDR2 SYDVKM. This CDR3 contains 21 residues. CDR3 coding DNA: TGTGCCAGCAGTTTCCCCGGCCCCCCAACTAGCGGGTCGAGCTCCTACAATGAGCAGTTCTTC. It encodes CASSFPGPPTSGSSSYNEQFF.

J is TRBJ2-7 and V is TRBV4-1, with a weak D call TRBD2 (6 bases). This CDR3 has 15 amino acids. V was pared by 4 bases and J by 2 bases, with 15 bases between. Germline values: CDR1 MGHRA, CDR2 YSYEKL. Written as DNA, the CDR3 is TGCGCCAGCAGCCCACTCGGGTGGGAGGCCTACGAGCAGTACTTC. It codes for CASSPLGWEAYEQYF.

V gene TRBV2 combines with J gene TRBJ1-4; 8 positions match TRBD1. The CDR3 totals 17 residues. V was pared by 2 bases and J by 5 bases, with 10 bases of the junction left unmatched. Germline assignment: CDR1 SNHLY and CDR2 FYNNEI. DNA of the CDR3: TGTGCCAGCAGTGAATCAGGGACAGGCAGACAAAATGAAAAACTGTTTTTT. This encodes CASSESGTGRQNEKLFF.

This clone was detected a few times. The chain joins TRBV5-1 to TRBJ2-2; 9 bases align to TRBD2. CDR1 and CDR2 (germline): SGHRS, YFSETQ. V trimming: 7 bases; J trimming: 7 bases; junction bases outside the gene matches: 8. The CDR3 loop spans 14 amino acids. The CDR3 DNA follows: TGCGCCAGCTACGGGACTAGCCAGGGCGGGGAGCTGTTTTTT. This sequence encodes CASYGTSQGGELFF.

In DNA, the CDR3 is TGTGCCAGCAGTCGACAGGGAAGTAACTATGGCTACACCTTC. Protein product: CASSRQGSNYGYTF. The V and J genes are TRBV6-2 or TRBV6-3 and TRBJ1-2; 7 bases match TRBD1. This CDR3 is built from 14 residues. CDR1 MNHEY and CDR2 SVGEGT come from the germline V gene. V gave up 5 bases and J gave up 1 base; unmatched junction bases: 4.

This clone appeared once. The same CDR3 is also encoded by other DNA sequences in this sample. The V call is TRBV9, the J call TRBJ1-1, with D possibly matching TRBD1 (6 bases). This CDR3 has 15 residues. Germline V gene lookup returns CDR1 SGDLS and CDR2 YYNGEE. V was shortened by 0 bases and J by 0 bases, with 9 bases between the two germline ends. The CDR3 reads CASSVGQAMNTEAFF. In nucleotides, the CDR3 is TGTGCCAGCAGCGTAGGACAGGCAATGAACACTGAAGCTTTCTTT.

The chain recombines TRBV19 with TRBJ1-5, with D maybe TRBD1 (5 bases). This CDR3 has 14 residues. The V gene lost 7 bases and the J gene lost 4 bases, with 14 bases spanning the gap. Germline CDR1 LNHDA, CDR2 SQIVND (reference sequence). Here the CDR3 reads CASTRDSYNQPQHF. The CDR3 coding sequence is TGTGCCAGTACCAGAGACAGTTATAATCAGCCCCAGCATTTT.

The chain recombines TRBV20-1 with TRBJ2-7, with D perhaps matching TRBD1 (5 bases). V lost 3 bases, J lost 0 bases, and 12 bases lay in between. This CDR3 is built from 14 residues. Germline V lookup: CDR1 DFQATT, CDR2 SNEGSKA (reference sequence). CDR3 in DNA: TGCAGTGCTAGTAGCAGGGCAAACTCCTACGAGCAGTACTTC. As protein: CSASSRANSYEQYF.

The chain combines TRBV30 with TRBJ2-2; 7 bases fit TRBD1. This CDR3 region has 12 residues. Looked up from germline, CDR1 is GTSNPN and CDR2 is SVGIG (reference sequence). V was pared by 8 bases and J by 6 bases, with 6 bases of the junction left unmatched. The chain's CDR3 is CAGMTGPGELFF. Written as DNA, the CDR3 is TGTGCCGGAATGACAGGGCCCGGGGAGCTGTTTTTT. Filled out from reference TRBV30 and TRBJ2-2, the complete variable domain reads SQTIHQWPATLVQPVGSPLSLECTVEGTSNPNLYWYRQAAGRGLQLLFYSVGIGQISSEVPQNLSASRPQDRQFILSSKKLLLSDSGFYLCAGMTGPGELFFGEGSRLTVL.

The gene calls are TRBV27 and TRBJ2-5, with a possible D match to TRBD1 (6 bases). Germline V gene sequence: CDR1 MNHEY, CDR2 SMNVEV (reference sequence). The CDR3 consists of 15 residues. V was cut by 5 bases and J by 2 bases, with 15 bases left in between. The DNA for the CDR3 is TGTGCCAGCAGTACAGGGCTGGTGGGGCAAGAGACCCAGTACTTC. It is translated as CASSTGLVGQETQYF.

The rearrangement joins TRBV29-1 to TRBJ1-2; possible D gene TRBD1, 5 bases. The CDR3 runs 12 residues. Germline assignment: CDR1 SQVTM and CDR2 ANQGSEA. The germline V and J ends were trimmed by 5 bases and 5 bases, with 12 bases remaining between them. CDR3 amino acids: CSVSEGPYGYTF. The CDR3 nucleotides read TGCAGCGTTTCGGAGGGGCCTTATGGCTACACCTTC.

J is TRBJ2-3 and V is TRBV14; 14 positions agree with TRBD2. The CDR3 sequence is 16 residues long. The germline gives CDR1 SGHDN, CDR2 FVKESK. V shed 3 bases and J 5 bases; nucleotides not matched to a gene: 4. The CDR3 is CASSHGTSGSIDTQYF. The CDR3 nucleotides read TGTGCCAGCAGCCATGGGACTAGCGGGAGTATAGATACGCAGTATTTT.

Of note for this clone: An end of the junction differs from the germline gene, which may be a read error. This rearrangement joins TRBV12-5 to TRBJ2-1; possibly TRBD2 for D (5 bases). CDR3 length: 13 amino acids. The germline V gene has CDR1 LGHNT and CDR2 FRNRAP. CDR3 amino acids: CARGEGSYNEQFF. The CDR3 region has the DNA TGTGCTAGGGGAGAAGGTTCCTATAATGAGCAGTTCTTC. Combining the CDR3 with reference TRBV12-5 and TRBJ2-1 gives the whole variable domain DARVTQTPRHKVTEMGQEVTMRCQPILGHNTVFWYRQTMMQGLELLAYFRNRAPLDDSGMPKDRFSAEMPDATLATLKIQPSEPRDSAVYFCARGEGSYNEQFFGPGTRLTVL.

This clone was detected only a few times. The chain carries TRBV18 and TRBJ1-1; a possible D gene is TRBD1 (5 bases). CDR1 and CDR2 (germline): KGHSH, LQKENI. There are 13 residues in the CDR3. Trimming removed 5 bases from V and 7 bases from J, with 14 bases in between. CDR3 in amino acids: CASSVQGVIEAFF. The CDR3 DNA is TGTGCCAGCTCAGTTCAAGGGGTAATTGAAGCTTTCTTT. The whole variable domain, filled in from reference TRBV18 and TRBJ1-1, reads NAGVMQNPRHLVRRRGQEARLRCSPMKGHSHVYWYRQLPEEGLKFMVYLQKENIIDESGMPKERFSAEFPKEGPSILRIQQVVRGDSAAYFCASSVQGVIEAFFGQGTRLTVV.

The CDR3 nucleotides are TGTGCCAGCGCAAACCCGAGCGACAGGGGGCTCAATGAGCAGTTCTTC. This encodes CASANPSDRGLNEQFF. J is TRBJ2-1 and V is TRBV5-4; 10 positions match TRBD1. Losses at the gene ends were 7 bases for V and 6 bases for J; bases not matched to a gene: 13. The CDR3 has 16 amino acids. CDR1 SGHNT and CDR2 YYREEE come from the germline V gene (reference sequence).

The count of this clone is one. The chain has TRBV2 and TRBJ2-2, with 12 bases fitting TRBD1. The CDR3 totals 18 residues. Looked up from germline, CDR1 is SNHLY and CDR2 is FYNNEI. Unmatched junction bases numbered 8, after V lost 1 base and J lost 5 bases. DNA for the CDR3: TGTGCCAGCAGTGAAGAACAAGGGGGACAGGGGGCTACCGGGGAGCTGTTTTTT. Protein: CASSEEQGGQGATGELFF.

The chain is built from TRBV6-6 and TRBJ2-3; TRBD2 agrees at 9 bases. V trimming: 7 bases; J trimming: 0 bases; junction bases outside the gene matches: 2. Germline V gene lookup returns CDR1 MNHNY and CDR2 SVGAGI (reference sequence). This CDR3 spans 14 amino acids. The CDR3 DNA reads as TGTGCCAGCACCACTAGCGGGAGCACAGATACGCAGTATTTT. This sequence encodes CASTTSGSTDTQYF.

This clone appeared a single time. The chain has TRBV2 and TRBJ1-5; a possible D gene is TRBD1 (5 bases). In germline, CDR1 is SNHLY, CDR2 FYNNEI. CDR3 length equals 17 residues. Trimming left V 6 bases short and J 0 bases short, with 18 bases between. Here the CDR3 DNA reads TGTGCCAGCAGCTTCGATGGGGCCCGTTATAGCAATCAGCCCCAGCATTTT. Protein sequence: CASSFDGARYSNQPQHF.

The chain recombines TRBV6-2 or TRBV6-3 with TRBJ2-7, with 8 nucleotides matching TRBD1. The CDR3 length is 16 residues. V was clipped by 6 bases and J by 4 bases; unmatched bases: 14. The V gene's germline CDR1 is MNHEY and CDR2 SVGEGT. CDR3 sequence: CASSPTRPGGRYEQYF. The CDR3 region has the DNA TGTGCCAGCAGCCCTACCCGGCCAGGGGGCAGGTACGAGCAGTACTTC.

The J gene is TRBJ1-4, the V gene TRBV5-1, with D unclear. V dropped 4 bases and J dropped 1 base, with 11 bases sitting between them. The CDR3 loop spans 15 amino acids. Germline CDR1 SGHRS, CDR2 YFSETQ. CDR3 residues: CASSQDGETNEKLFF. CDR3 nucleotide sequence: TGCGCCAGCAGCCAAGACGGAGAAACTAATGAAAAACTGTTTTTT.

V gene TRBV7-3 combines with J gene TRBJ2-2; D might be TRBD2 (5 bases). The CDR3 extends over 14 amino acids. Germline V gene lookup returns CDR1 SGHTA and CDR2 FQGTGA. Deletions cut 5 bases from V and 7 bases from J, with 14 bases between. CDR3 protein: CASSSRPGLGELFF. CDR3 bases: TGTGCCAGCAGCAGTCGGCCAGGACTCGGGGAGCTGTTTTTT.